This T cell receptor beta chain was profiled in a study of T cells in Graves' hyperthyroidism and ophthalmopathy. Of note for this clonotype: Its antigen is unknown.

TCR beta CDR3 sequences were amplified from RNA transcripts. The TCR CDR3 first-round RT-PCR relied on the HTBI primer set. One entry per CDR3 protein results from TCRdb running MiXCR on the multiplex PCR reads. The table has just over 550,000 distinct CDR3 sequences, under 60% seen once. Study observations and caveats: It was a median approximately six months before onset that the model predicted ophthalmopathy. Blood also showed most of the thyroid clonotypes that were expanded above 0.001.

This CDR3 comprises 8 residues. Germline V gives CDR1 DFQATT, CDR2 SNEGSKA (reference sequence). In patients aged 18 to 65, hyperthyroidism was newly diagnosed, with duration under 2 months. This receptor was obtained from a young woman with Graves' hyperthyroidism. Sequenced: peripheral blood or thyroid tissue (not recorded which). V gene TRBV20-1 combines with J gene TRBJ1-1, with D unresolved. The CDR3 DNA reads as TGCTCCACCAAGGGAGCTTTCTTT. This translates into CSTKGAFF.